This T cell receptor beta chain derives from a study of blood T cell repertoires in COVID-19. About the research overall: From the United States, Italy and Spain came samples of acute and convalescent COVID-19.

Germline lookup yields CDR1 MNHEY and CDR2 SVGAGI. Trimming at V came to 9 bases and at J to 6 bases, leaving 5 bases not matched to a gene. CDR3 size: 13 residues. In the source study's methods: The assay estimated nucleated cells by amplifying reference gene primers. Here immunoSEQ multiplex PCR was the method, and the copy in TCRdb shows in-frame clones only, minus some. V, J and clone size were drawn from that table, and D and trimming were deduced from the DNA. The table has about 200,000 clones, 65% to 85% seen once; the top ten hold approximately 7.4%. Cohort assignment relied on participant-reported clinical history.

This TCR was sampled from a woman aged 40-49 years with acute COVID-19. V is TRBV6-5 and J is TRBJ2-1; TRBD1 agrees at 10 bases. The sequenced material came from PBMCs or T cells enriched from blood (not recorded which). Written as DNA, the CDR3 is TGTGCCAGTCGACAGGGGGCGTTCAATGAGCAGTTCTTC. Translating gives CASRQGAFNEQFF.